This TCR beta chain was documented in a study of T cell repertoires in cytomegalovirus infection. Study results and limitations: CMV-specific TCR beta clonotypes restricted by HLA-C were the ones dominating the ex vivo response.

TCRdb reprocessed the reads via MiXCR and lists one record per CDR3 protein. Of 750,000 to 900,000 distinct CDR3 sequences listed, 25% to 30% are singletons. Germline V gives CDR1 SGHKS, CDR2 YYEKEE (reference sequence). Trimming at V came to 3 bases and at J to 1 base, leaving 0 bases not matched to a gene. This CDR3 has 14 residues. This clonotype was seen a handful of times. Its cognate antigen is unknown. The chain combines TRBV5-5 with TRBJ2-7; 11 nucleotides match TRBD2. This TCR came from a human donor in good health (CMV status not recorded). Some clones in this sample may be carry-over from other donors' samples. Source: cultured CD8+ T cells from PBMCs, taken from culture after CMV antigen stimulation. CDR3 DNA: TGTGCCAGCAGCTGGACTAGCGGGTCCTACGAGCAGTACGTC. Translated: CASSWTSGSYEQYV.